These 10 T cell receptor beta chains were all obtained from the same sample, sequenced in a study of T-cell memory formation after mild COVID-19. TCRdb fed the 5' RACE reads into MiXCR, producing one record per CDR3 protein. The table has under 250,000 distinct CDR3 sequences, 8.5% to 9.5% seen once; the top ten hold under 25%. Sequencing was done on a sample of PBMCs or a T cell subset sorted from them (not recorded which). The receptors here all came from a man between 18 and 29 years old who had mild COVID-19 (a few samples of this study predate the infection). Cell type and time point are not known.

This chain joins TRBV11-2 and TRBJ2-1; D unresolved. CDR3 size: 18 residues. In germline, CDR1 is SGHAT, CDR2 FQNNGV. The germline V and J ends were trimmed by 2 bases and 0 bases, with 17 bases remaining between them. DNA for the CDR3: TGTGCCAGCAGCTTACTAATAGGCGCAGGAAGCTCCTACAATGAGCAGTTCTTC. Amino acids: CASSLLIGAGSSYNEQFF.

The table lists this clonotype with a few counts. The chain recombines TRBV4-1 with TRBJ2-7; 9 nucleotides line up with TRBD1. The CDR3 is 15 amino acids. Germline lookup yields CDR1 MGHRA and CDR2 YSYEKL. V gave up 3 bases and J gave up 3 bases; unmatched junction bases: 6. Here the CDR3 DNA reads TGCGCCAGCAGCCATACATCGGGACAGGGCTACGAGCAGTACTTC. Its translation is CASSHTSGQGYEQYF.

This clonotype was found a few times. V and J are TRBV10-3 and TRBJ2-7; TRBD2 aligns across 10 bases. V was clipped by 6 bases and J by 0 bases; unmatched bases: 2. The CDR3 loop spans 14 amino acids. In germline, CDR1 is ENHRY, CDR2 SYGVKD. Here the CDR3 DNA reads TGTGCCATCAGGAGCGGGGGGGCCTCCTACGAGCAGTACTTC. As protein: CAIRSGGASYEQYF.

J is TRBJ2-2 and V is TRBV6-2 or TRBV6-3; D not certain. The V gene lost 7 bases and the J gene lost 3 bases, with 9 bases spanning the gap. CDR1 and CDR2 from the germline V gene are MNHEY and SVGEGT. The length of the CDR3 is 13 residues. Here the CDR3 DNA reads TGTGCCAGCAAGCACCCACACACCGGGGAGCTGTTTTTT. Its translation is CASKHPHTGELFF.

This clonotype was seen repeatedly, ten times or more. J is TRBJ2-1 and V is TRBV7-3, with no clear D. Germline loops: CDR1 SGHTA, CDR2 FQGTGA. The CDR3 consists of 13 residues. The ends were cut back, 4 bases at V and 7 bases at J, with 11 bases in the middle. The CDR3 bases are TGTGCCAGCAGCTCCCAATCTAGAAATGAGCAGTTCTTC. Amino acid sequence: CASSSQSRNEQFF.

This rearrangement joins TRBV30 to TRBJ2-3; 9 bases fit TRBD2. The V gene's germline CDR1 is GTSNPN and CDR2 SVGIG (reference sequence). J was trimmed by 4 bases and V by 3 bases; bases with no gene match: 5. The CDR3 consists of 14 residues. In DNA form, the CDR3 reads TGTGCCTGGAGCTCGCGGGGGGGCTCAGATACGCAGTATTTT. This sequence encodes CAWSSRGGSDTQYF.

There are a few counts of this clonotype. The chain carries TRBV4-3 and TRBJ2-2; no reliable D call. Germline-derived CDR1 and CDR2 are LGHNA and YSLEER. The CDR3 extends over 15 amino acids. Trimming removed 0 bases at V and 3 bases at J, with 8 bases between. CDR3 sequence: CASSQDGPDTGELFF. DNA of the CDR3: TGCGCCAGCAGCCAAGATGGCCCGGACACCGGGGAGCTGTTTTTT.

The V gene is TRBV2, the J gene TRBJ1-1; no clear D. The CDR3 spans 13 residues. V was pared by 0 bases and J by 5 bases, with 7 bases between. Germline V gives CDR1 SNHLY, CDR2 FYNNEI. This CDR3 is CASSEASSTEAFF. CDR3 bases: TGTGCCAGCAGTGAAGCGTCCTCGACTGAAGCTTTCTTT. Full variable domain (remainder filled in from reference TRBV2 and TRBJ1-1): EPEVTQTPSHQVTQMGQEVILRCVPISNHLYFYWYRQILGQKVEFLVSFYNNEISEKSEIFDDQFSVERPDGSNFTLKIRSTKLEDSAMYFCASSEASSTEAFFGQGTRLTVV.

This clonotype was seen only once. Germline is not matched at one junction end, which may reflect a read error. This chain uses TRBV11-2 with TRBJ1-3, with D possibly being TRBD1 (6 bases). The CDR3 runs 12 residues. Germline CDR1 is SGHAT and CDR2 is FQNNGV. The CDR3 coding sequence is TGTGCCAGCAGCTCCAGCCGGGACACTATATATTTT. It specifies CASSSSRDTIYF. The full variable domain, rest sourced from reference TRBV11-2 and TRBJ1-3, is EAGVAQSPRYKIIEKRQSVAFWCNPISGHATLYWYQQILGQGPKLLIQFQNNGVVDDSQLPKDRFSAERLKGVDSTLKIQPAKLEDSAVYLCASSSSRDTIYFGEGSWLTVV.

The chain is built from TRBV20-1 and TRBJ2-3; no definite D call. The V gene lost 1 base and the J gene lost 6 bases, with 8 bases spanning the gap. This CDR3 comprises 12 residues. Germline V gives CDR1 DFQATT, CDR2 SNEGSKA (reference sequence). The CDR3, as DNA: TGCAGTGCTAGAGGTCTGTGGGATACGCAGTATTTT. Amino acids: CSARGLWDTQYF.